This T cell receptor beta chain stems from a study of OX40 agonist ivuxolimab in advanced cancers. About the study: Patients received ivuxolimab, an agonistic anti-OX40 (CD134) antibody. Subjects had a mean age of around 60 years, with a range of roughly 23 to 79; more than 70% were male. Study results and limitations: CD4+ and CD8+ T cells in blood underwent clonal expansion by week 6 at 0.1 to 3.0 mg/kg.

V lost 4 bases and J 0 bases, leaving 11 bases between the germline ends. The CDR3 runs to 15 residues. Looked up from germline, CDR1 is SGDLS and CDR2 is YYNGEE. Produced via immunoSEQ multiplex PCR; TCRdb's table is partial and in-frame only. The sample lists roughly 68,000 clones, 80% to 90% occurring once. Comments on this clone: Its antigen is undetermined.

The rearrangement uses TRBV9 and TRBJ2-1, with D maybe TRBD2 (6 bases). This clonotype was obtained from an adult with an advanced solid tumor such as melanoma, head and neck, liver or kidney cancer. The specimen comprised CD4+ or CD8+ T cells sorted from blood, sampled in a trial of the OX40 agonist ivuxolimab. The chain's CDR3 is CASSTGGTSYNEQFF. The CDR3 DNA follows: TGTGCCAGCAGCACTGGGGGGACCTCCTACAATGAGCAGTTCTTC.